Below, 17 T cell receptor beta chains from the same sample are listed, as sequenced in a study of regulatory and conventional T cells in RAG deficiency. TCRdb's table, derived via immunoSEQ multiplex PCR, lists solely in-frame clones and lacks some. Among approximately 10,000 clones, 90% to 95% were seen once, and the ten largest hold more than 1.4%. Conventional CD4+ T cells were sorted from blood as CD25-low CD127-high cells. The sample taken for sequencing was CD4+ effector T cells sorted from blood. These receptors were collected from a human donor with RAG deficiency presenting as severe combined immunodeficiency.

The rearrangement links TRBV5-1 to TRBJ2-2, with 7 bases matching TRBD1. This CDR3 spans 14 amino acids. The J segment lost 4 bases and the V segment lost 1 base, leaving 1 base of the junction unmatched. The germline CDR1 and CDR2 sequences are SGHRS and YFSETQ. CDR3 region: CASSLTGATGELFF. The CDR3 DNA follows: TGCGCCAGCAGCTTGACAGGGGCCACCGGGGAGCTGTTTTTT.

Worth noting for this clone: The junction shows a germline mismatch at one end, possibly a read error. The CDR3 sequence is CASSQAVREAVVF. The CDR3 nucleotides read TGTGCCAGCAGCCAAGCGGTCCGGGAAGCCGTCGTATTC. J is TRBJ2-7 and V is TRBV4-2; D may be TRBD2 (5 bases). The CDR3 runs 13 residues. Germline CDR1 reads LGHNA; CDR2 reads YNFKEQ.

The V call is TRBV18, the J call TRBJ2-5; tentative D call: TRBD1 (6 bases). The V gene lost 0 bases and the J gene lost 4 bases, with 15 bases spanning the gap. The CDR3 has 16 amino acids. Germline-derived CDR1 and CDR2 are KGHSH and LQKENI. The CDR3 loop reads CASSPPTGRWLETQYF. The CDR3 DNA reads as TGTGCCAGCTCACCACCTACAGGGCGATGGTTAGAGACCCAGTACTTC.

This rearrangement joins TRBV20-1 to TRBJ2-1; the D gene is possibly TRBD1 (6 bases). CDR3 length equals 10 residues. Per germline, CDR1 DFQATT and CDR2 SNEGSKA (reference sequence). Trimming shortened V by 5 bases and J by 10 bases, and 9 bases separated the two germline ends. The CDR3 region has the DNA TGCAGTGCTGTGCAGGGGGAGCAGTTCTTC. Translation gives CSAVQGEQFF.

This chain links TRBV12-5 with TRBJ1-4; D might be TRBD1 (6 bases). CDR3 size: 15 residues. Trimming took off 4 bases at V and 8 bases at J, with 17 bases between the two ends. The germline CDR1 and CDR2 sequences are LGHNT and FRNRAP. CDR3 sequence: CASGSGTSEGEKLFF. CDR3 sequence (DNA): TGTGCTAGTGGTTCCGGGACATCGGAGGGCGAAAAACTGTTTTTT.

The CDR3 DNA reads TGTGCCAGCAGCCAAGATTGGCACACTGAAGCTTTCTTT. Residues: CASSQDWHTEAFF. J is TRBJ1-1 and V is TRBV4-2, with unresolved D. This CDR3 contains 13 residues. Germline-derived CDR1 and CDR2 are LGHNA and YNFKEQ. Between the trimmed V and J ends, which lost 0 bases and 3 bases, there was a span of 5 bases.

The DNA of the CDR3 is TGCGCCAGCAGCCAAGCCGGGACACCCACAGATACGCAGTATTTT. Translation gives CASSQAGTPTDTQYF. V gene TRBV4-1 combines with J gene TRBJ2-3; D might be TRBD1 (6 bases). The V end lost 1 base, the J end lost 2 bases, and 10 bases lay between the germline ends. Germline V lookup: CDR1 MGHRA, CDR2 YSYEKL. The CDR3 consists of 15 residues.

V and J are TRBV20-1 and TRBJ1-2, with unresolved D. This CDR3 contains 10 residues. Germline CDR1 DFQATT, CDR2 SNEGSKA (reference sequence). The ends were cut back, 3 bases at V and 4 bases at J, with 3 bases in the middle. CDR3 sequence: CSASLYGYTF. The CDR3 DNA reads as TGCAGTGCTAGCCTCTATGGCTACACCTTC.

The genes are TRBV5-1 and TRBJ2-3, with 8 positions matching TRBD1. With V trimmed by 0 bases and J by 1 base, 1 base remained unmatched. The germline gives CDR1 SGHRS, CDR2 YFSETQ. The CDR3 covers 15 residues. Written as DNA, the CDR3 is TGCGCCAGCAGCTTGGCAGGGGGCGGCACAGATACGCAGTATTTT. Residues: CASSLAGGGTDTQYF. Supplemented by reference TRBV5-1 and TRBJ2-3, the full variable domain reads KAGVTQTPRYLIKTRGQQVTLSCSPISGHRSVSWYQQTPGQGLQFLFEYFSETQRNKGNFPGRFSGRQFSNSRSEMNVSTLELGDSALYLCASSLAGGGTDTQYFGPGTRLTVL.

Comments on this clone: One end of the junction does not line up with germline, which may come from a read error. The rearrangement joins TRBV5-1 to TRBJ2-2; 8 positions match TRBD1. The CDR3 spans 14 residues. Germline V lookup: CDR1 SGHRS, CDR2 YFSETQ. The CDR3, as DNA: TGCGCCAGCAGCCCGACAGGGGCGGGCGGGAAGCTGTTTTTT. Its translation is CASSPTGAGGKLFF. Based on the CDR3 plus reference TRBV5-1 and TRBJ2-2, the full variable domain is KAGVTQTPRYLIKTRGQQVTLSCSPISGHRSVSWYQQTPGQGLQFLFEYFSETQRNKGNFPGRFSGRQFSNSRSEMNVSTLELGDSALYLCASSPTGAGGKLFFGEGSRLTVL.

The V gene is TRBV7-2, the J gene TRBJ2-3; D remains ambiguous. V lost 0 bases to trimming and J lost 1 base, with 8 bases between them. Germline assignment: CDR1 SGHTA and CDR2 FQGNSA. This CDR3 is 15 amino acids long. The CDR3 region has the DNA TGTGCCAGCAGCTTAGCTACCCGACGCACAGATACGCAGTATTTT. Protein product: CASSLATRRTDTQYF.

The chain joins TRBV4-3 to TRBJ2-2; the match to TRBD2 covers 7 bases. The CDR3 extends over 18 amino acids. Germline V CDR1 and CDR2: LGHNA, YSLEER. Germline trimming cut 0 bases from V and 0 bases from J; bases unmatched to any gene: 7. Here the CDR3 reads CASSQEVGGTANTGELFF. CDR3 DNA sequence: TGCGCCAGCAGCCAAGAAGTGGGGGGGACCGCGAACACCGGGGAGCTGTTTTTT.

V and J are TRBV10-3 and TRBJ2-1; 7 positions match TRBD1. Germline assignment: CDR1 ENHRY and CDR2 SYGVKD. This CDR3 contains 16 residues. J was trimmed by 3 bases and V by 0 bases; bases with no gene match: 5. Here the CDR3 DNA reads TGTGCCATCAGTGAGTCGACAGGGCGCCTCTACAATGAGCAGTTCTTC. Its protein product is CAISESTGRLYNEQFF.

V is TRBV19 and J is TRBJ2-2; 9 nucleotides match TRBD1. This CDR3 contains 14 residues. The V gene's germline CDR1 is LNHDA and CDR2 SQIVND (reference sequence). With 5 bases clipped from V and 7 bases from J, the junction kept 5 bases outside the gene matches. The CDR3 DNA follows: TGTGCCAGTAGTTACAGGGGGCGAGGCGGGGAGCTGTTTTTT. This encodes CASSYRGRGGELFF.

The chain employs TRBV5-6 and TRBJ2-3; D remains unclear. Germline V gene sequence: CDR1 SGHDT, CDR2 YYEEEE. The ends were cut back, 4 bases at V and 5 bases at J, with 11 bases in the middle. The CDR3 runs to 13 residues. CDR3: CASSREVRDTQYF. The CDR3 DNA sequence: TGTGCCAGCAGCCGAGAGGTGCGAGATACGCAGTATTTT.

The chain employs TRBV4-3 and TRBJ2-2, with 10 bases aligning to TRBD1. The germline V gene has CDR1 LGHNA and CDR2 YSLEER. The J segment lost 8 bases and the V segment lost 0 bases, leaving 3 bases of the junction unmatched. CDR3 length: 15 amino acids. The CDR3 here is CASSQDGTGEGELFF. The DNA of the CDR3 is TGCGCCAGCAGCCAAGATGGGACAGGGGAAGGGGAGCTGTTTTTT.

The J gene is TRBJ1-2, the V gene TRBV10-3; 7 positions agree with TRBD1. This CDR3 is 12 amino acids long. V lost 5 bases, J lost 4 bases, and 1 base stayed unmatched. The germline CDR1 and CDR2 sequences are ENHRY and SYGVKD. In DNA form, the CDR3 reads TGTGCCATCAGTTGGGACAGCTATGGCTACACCTTC. It translates to CAISWDSYGYTF.